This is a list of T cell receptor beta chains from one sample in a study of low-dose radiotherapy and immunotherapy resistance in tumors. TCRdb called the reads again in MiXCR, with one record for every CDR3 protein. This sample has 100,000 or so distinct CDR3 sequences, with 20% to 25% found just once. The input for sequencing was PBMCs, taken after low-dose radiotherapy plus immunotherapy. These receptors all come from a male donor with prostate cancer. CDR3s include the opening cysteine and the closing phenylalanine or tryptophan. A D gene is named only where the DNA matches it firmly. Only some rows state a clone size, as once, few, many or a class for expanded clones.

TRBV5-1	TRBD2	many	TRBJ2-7	CASSLASGGAYEQYF	TGCGCCAGCAGCTTGGCTAGCGGGGGAGCTTACGAGCAGTACTTC
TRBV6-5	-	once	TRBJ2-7	CASSYSSHEQYF	TGTGCCAGCAGTTACTCGTCCCACGAGCAGTACTTC
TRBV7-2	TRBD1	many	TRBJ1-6	CASSHRDRIESPLHF	TGTGCCAGCAGCCACCGGGACAGGATCGAATCACCCCTCCACTTT
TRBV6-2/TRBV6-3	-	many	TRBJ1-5	CASSYSRGGRQPQHF	TGTGCCAGCAGTTACTCGAGGGGCGGGAGACAGCCCCAGCATTTT
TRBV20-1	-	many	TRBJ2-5	CSPRPRGRGETQYF	TGCAGTCCCCGTCCTCGGGGGCGGGGAGAGACCCAGTACTTC
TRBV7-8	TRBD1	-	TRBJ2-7	CASSRRDRGEGEQYF	TGTGCCAGCAGCCGCCGGGACAGGGGTGAAGGAGAGCAGTACTTC
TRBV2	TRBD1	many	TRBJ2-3	CASRGTGPTDTQYF	TGTGCCAGCAGGGGGACAGGGCCAACAGATACGCAGTATTTT
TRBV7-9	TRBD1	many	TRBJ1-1	CASSHRQGWGLNTEAFF	TGTGCCAGCAGCCATCGACAGGGCTGGGGGCTGAACACTGAAGCTTTCTTT
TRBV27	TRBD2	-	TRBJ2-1	CATRLAGEQFF	TGTGCCACCAGGCTAGCGGGTGAGCAGTTCTTC
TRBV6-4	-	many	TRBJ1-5	CASSPRNRSRSYGNQPQHF	TGTGCCAGCAGTCCGCGAAATAGGTCCCGGTCATACGGCAATCAGCCCCAGCATTTT
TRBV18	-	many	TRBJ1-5	CASSPDSDQPQHF	TGTGCCAGCTCACCAGACAGTGATCAGCCCCAGCATTTT
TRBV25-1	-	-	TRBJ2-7	CASTGLYEQYF	TGTGCCAGCACGGGGCTTTACGAGCAGTACTTC
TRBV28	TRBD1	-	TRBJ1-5	CASSFRGQNNQPQHF	TGTGCCAGCAGTTTTAGGGGACAGAACAATCAGCCCCAGCATTTT
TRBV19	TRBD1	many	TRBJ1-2	CASSILSTGYYGYTF	TGTGCCAGTAGTATCCTTTCGACAGGGTACTATGGCTACACCTTC
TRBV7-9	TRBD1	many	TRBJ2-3	CASSIPRDRVSSTDTQYF	TGTGCCAGCAGCATTCCCCGGGACAGGGTGTCTAGCACAGATACGCAGTATTTT
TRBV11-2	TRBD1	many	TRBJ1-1	CASSFRGGAVTEAFF	TGTGCCAGCAGCTTCCGAGGGGGCGCGGTCACTGAAGCTTTCTTT
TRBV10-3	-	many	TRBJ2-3	CAISERTVDTQYF	TGTGCCATCAGTGAGCGGACAGTAGATACGCAGTATTTT